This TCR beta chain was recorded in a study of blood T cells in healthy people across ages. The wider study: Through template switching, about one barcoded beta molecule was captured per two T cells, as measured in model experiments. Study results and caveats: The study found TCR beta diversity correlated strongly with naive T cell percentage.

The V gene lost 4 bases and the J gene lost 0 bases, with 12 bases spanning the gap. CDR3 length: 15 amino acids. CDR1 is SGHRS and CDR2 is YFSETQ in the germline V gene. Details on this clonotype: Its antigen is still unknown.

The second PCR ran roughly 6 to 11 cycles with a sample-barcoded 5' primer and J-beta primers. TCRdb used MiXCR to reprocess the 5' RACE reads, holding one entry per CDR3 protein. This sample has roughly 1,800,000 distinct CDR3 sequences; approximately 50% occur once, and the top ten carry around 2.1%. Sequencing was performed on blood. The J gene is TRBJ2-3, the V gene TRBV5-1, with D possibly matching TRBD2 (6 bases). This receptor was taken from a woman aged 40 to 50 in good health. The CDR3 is CASSRGGVSTDTQYF. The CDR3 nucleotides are TGCGCCAGCAGCAGAGGAGGGGTCAGCACAGATACGCAGTATTTT.